Reported below is one TCR beta chain. This clonotype was recorded a few times. Its antigen is unknown. One base away there is no much larger clone; base qualities are not given. Via the germline V gene, CDR1 is SQVTM and CDR2 ANQGSEA. The CDR3 goes from the cysteine to the phenylalanine over 17 residues. Only the CDR3 region is kept as DNA, spanning 51 bases read in frame from base 1. Trimmed from V: 5 bases; trimmed from J: 1 base; junction bases lacking a gene match: 10. This sample is part of a study of CD8 T cells in ankylosing spondylitis (dated by TCRdb to 2017 to 2019). In terms of the full investigation: The study set out to find disease-linked TCR variants by profiling T cell receptor beta repertoires in ankylosing spondylitis patients and healthy donors. In total, the full study cohort was made up of 110 or so healthy donors and approximately 27 ankylosing spondylitis patients. Peripheral blood samples were taken, and synovial fluid was additionally collected from ankylosing spondylitis patients. What the study reported, not specific to this receptor: Significant enrichment of the disease-linked clones was reported in matched synovial fluid samples from ankylosing spondylitis patients. A CD8+ phenotype was shown by the disease-linked clones, which were found at relatively low frequencies in peripheral blood. Some motif variants had previously been reported in the synovial fluid and blood of reactive arthritis patients, which suggests shared mechanisms of disease initiation. A TCR beta motif made up of several highly homologous amino acid variants appeared to be characteristic of blood from ankylosing spondylitis patients.

TCRdb records Illumina HiSeq 2500 as the sequencer. Quantitative 5'-RACE with molecular barcodes was used to prepare TCR beta libraries. Under the source paper's analysis protocol: A new computational method, built on a probabilistic model of VDJ rearrangement, was used to identify disease-linked TCR variants. TCRdb reworked the public reads: Q25 trimming with fastp, MiXCR clone assembly, productive beta chains retained. Rows with one shared CDR3 protein collapse into an entry with the most common genes and DNA. V and J calls and clone size were set by TCRdb, not the authors. Across this sample there are approximately 540,000 distinct CDR3 sequences, with about 13% seen only once. Of the sample, almost 7% falls within the top ten clones.

This clonotype was sampled from a male donor with ankylosing spondylitis. Sequenced: blood, either unsorted or a sorted T cell fraction (not recorded which). This chain is built from TRBV29-1 and TRBJ2-6, with 8 middle bases fitting TRBD1. The nucleotides read TGCAGCGTTACCGCCGGGACAGGCCTTTCTGGGGCCAACGTCCTGACTTTC. It codes for CSVTAGTGLSGANVLTF.